This T cell receptor beta chain was sequenced during a study of cytomegalovirus exposure and HLA in healthy donors. Whole-study findings and limits: The only immune exposure information that was available was CMV serostatus. It was in a later analysis that TCR association rates were seen to vary by HLA locus, highest for DRB1 and lowest for HLA-C.

The J segment lost 4 bases and the V segment lost 5 bases, leaving 16 bases of the junction unmatched. The CDR3 runs to 18 residues. Germline CDR1 and CDR2: LNHDA and SQIVND (reference sequence). Concerning this clone itself: As yet, its antigen is unknown.

Primers: 60 Vbeta forward and 13 Jbeta reverse. Method: immunoSEQ multiplex PCR; TCRdb's copy keeps in-frame clones and lacks some. The sample yields under 200,000 clones, around 67% seen once. This clonotype was sampled from a woman under 30 in good health and CMV-seropositive. V usage is TRBV19 and J usage is TRBJ2-1; TRBD2 aligns across 8 bases. The sequencing input was PBMCs. This CDR3 reads CASSLSPRLRGAYNEQFF. In DNA, the CDR3 is TGTGCCAGTAGTTTAAGTCCCCGTTTGCGGGGGGCGTACAATGAGCAGTTCTTC.